The following is a T cell receptor beta chain sequence with its context. Its matching antigen is unknown. The data originate from a study of STAT5B mutations in CD4+ large granular lymphocyte leukemia. Findings and limits, study-wide: Patient CD4-sorted repertoires stayed more clonal than healthy ones after leukemic-clone removal.

Profiling relied on immunoSEQ multiplex PCR, and the TCRdb table lists in-frame clones only, not all of them. Counted here are roughly 30,000 clones, 74% occurring once; the ten biggest clones make up about 1%. The sequenced sample consisted of CD4+ T cells from blood buffy coats. This receptor was obtained from a human donor in good health.

The CDR3 bases are TGCAGTGCCTTGGGAGGGACCCAGTACTTC. Its protein product is CSALGGTQYF. The chain employs TRBV20-1 and TRBJ2-5; D possibly corresponds to TRBD2 (6 bases). V lost 6 bases to trimming and J lost 7 bases, with 9 bases between them. Per the germline V gene, CDR1 is DFQATT and CDR2 is SNEGSKA (reference sequence). CDR3 length: 10 amino acids.